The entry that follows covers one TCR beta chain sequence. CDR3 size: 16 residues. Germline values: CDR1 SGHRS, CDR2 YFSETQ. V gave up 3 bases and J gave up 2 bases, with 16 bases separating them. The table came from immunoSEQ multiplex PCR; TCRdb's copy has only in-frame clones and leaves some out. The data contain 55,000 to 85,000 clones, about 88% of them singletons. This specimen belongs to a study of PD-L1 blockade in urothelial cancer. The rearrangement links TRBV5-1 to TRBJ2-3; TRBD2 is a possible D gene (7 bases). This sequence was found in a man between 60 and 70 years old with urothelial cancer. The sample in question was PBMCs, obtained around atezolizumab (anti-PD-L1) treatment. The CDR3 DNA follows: TGCGCCAGCAGCTCGTCGGGGGGCTGGTCCACAGATACGCAGTATTTT. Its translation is CASSSSGGWSTDTQYF.